The clone carrying this T cell receptor (beta chain) was detected many times. Via MiXCR, TCRdb re-called the 5' RACE reads, giving one row per CDR3 protein. This sample has more than 650,000 distinct CDR3 sequences, with approximately 6% found just once. The CDR3 has 15 amino acids. V lost 3 bases, J lost 2 bases, and 11 bases lay in between. The germline V gene encodes CDR1 LGHNA and CDR2 YNFKEQ. These data come from a study of identical twins. The source is a man aged 18-30 years in good health. The specimen was naive T cells sorted from blood. The V and J genes are TRBV4-2 and TRBJ2-4; no firm D call. The DNA for the CDR3 is TGTGCCAGCAGCCAGGGATCGGCAACCAAAAACATTCAGTACTTC. This sequence encodes CASSQGSATKNIQYF.